This T cell receptor (beta chain) was obtained from a study of blood T cell repertoires in COVID-19. At the level of the study: Some COVID-19 samples were acute and others convalescent; all came from the United States, Italy and Spain.

The authors' processing: Cell counts per sample came from amplifying reference gene primers. TCRdb's table, derived via immunoSEQ multiplex PCR, lists solely in-frame clones and lacks some. For V, J and clone size, that table is used; D and trimming come from the DNA. This sample has 400,000 or so clones, with 80% to 90% found just once. Per the germline V gene, CDR1 is MNHEY and CDR2 is SVGAGI. The CDR3 has 15 amino acids. Trimming removed 7 bases from V and 5 bases from J; junction bases left unmatched: 12. The receptor comes from a man younger than 30 with COVID-19, enrolled during active disease. The sequenced sample consisted of peripheral blood. The V call is TRBV6-5, the J call TRBJ2-7, with 9 bases matching TRBD1. CDR3 nucleotide sequence: TGTGCCAGCACCGAACCGGGACAGGGTTTGAACGAGCAGTACTTC. It encodes CASTEPGQGLNEQYF.